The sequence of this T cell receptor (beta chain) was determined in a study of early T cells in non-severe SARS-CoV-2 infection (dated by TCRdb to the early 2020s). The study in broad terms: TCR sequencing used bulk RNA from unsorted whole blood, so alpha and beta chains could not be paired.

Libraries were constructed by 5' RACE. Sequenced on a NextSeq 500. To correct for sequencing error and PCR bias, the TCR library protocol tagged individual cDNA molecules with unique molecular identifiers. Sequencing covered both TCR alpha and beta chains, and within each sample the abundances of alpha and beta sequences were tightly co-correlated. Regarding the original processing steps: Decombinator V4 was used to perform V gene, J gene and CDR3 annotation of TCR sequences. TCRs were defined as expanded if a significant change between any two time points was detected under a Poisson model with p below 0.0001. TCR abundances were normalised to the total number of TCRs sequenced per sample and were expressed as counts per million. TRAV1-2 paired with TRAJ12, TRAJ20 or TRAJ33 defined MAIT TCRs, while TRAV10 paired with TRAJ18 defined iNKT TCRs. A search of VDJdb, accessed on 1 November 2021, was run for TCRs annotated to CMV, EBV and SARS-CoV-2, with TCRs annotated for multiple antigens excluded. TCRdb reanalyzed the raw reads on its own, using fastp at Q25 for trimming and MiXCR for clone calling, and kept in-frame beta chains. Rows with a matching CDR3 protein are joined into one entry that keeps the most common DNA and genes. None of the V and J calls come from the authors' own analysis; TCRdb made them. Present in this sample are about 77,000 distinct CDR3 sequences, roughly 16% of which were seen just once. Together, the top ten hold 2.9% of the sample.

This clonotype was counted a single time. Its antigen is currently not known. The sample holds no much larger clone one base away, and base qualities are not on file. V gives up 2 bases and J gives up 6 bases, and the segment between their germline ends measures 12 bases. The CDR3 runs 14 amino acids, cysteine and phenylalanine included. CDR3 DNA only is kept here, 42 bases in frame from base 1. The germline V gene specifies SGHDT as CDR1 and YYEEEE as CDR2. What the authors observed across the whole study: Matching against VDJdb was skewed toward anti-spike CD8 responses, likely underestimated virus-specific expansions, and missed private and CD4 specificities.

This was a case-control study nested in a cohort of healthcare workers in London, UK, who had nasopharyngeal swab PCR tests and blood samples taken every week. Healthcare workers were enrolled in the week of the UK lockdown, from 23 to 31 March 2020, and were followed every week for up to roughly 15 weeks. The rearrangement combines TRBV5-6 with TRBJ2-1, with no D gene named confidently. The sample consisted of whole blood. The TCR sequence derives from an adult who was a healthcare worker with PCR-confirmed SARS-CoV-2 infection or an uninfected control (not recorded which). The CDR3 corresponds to CASSFITIGNEQFF. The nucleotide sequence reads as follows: TGTGCCAGCAGCTTCATAACCATAGGCAATGAGCAGTTCTTC.